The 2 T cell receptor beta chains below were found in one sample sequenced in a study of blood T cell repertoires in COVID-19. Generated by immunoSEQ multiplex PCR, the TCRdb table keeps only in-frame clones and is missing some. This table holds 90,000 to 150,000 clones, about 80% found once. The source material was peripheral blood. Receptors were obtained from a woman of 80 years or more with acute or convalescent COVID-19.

CDR3 region: CASSRSRQVGTDTQYF. The CDR3 nucleotides read TGTGCCAGTAGTAGAAGCCGACAGGTAGGCACAGATACGCAGTATTTT. This chain joins TRBV19 and TRBJ2-3; tentatively, D is TRBD1 (6 bases). V was clipped by 4 bases and J by 1 base, with 15 bases between them. The CDR3 covers 16 residues. Per the germline V gene, CDR1 is LNHDA and CDR2 is SQIVND (reference sequence).

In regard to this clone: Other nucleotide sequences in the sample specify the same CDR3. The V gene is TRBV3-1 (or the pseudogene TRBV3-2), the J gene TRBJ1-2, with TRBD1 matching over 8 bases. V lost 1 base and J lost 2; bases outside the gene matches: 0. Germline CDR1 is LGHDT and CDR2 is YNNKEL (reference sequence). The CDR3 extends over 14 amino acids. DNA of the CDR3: TGTGCCAGCAGCCAAGGGACAGGGAACTATGGCTACACCTTC. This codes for CASSQGTGNYGYTF.